Following are 23 T cell receptor beta chains from one sample sequenced in a study of response to subunit inactivated influenza vaccine. TCRdb reprocessed the RT-PCR reads via MiXCR and lists one record per CDR3 protein. The sample holds 800,000 to 1,000,000 distinct CDR3 sequences; 20% to 25% are singletons and the top ten take about 10%. The material was PBMCs from blood, obtained less than 6 days after vaccination. The receptor set was obtained from a man aged 50 to 60 who received an inactivated influenza vaccine.

This clonotype came up a few times. The chain links TRBV5-6 to TRBJ2-7; D possibly uses TRBD1 or TRBD2 (5 bases each). Germline-derived CDR1 and CDR2 are SGHDT and YYEEEE. V was trimmed by 5 bases and J by 2 bases, leaving 14 bases between them. The CDR3 length is 14 residues. The CDR3 sequence: CASSYRDGTYEQYF. The CDR3 DNA sequence: TGTGCCAGCAGTTACCGGGACGGGACCTACGAGCAGTACTTC.

The chain carries TRBV3-1 and TRBJ2-3; 7 nucleotides align to TRBD2. The CDR3 has 14 amino acids. Germline V CDR1 and CDR2: LGHDT, YNNKEL (reference sequence). V lost 5 bases to trimming and J lost 8 bases; unmatched junction nucleotides: 10. CDR3 region: CASSTTRSGGTQYF. In nucleotides, the CDR3 is TGTGCCAGCAGCACGACACGGTCGGGGGGTACGCAGTATTTT.

The table lists this clonotype with a few counts. The chain carries TRBV3-1 and TRBJ2-2, with TRBD2 identical over 8 bases. The junction had 25 bases not matched to a gene; V was cut back by 3 bases and J by 4 bases. Germline V gene lookup returns CDR1 LGHDT and CDR2 YNNKEL (reference sequence). This CDR3 is 22 amino acids long. CDR3 bases: TGTGCCAGCAGCCACCCCCCCTGTCCGGTTCAGCGGGAGAGGCAGAGCACCGGGGAGCTGTTTTTT. This translates into CASSHPPCPVQRERQSTGELFF.

The genes are TRBV7-2 and TRBJ1-2, with 8 bases matching TRBD1. The CDR3 has 16 amino acids. V was clipped by 2 bases and J by 6 bases; unmatched bases: 11. The germline V gene encodes CDR1 SGHTA and CDR2 FQGNSA. CDR3 nucleotides: TGTGCCAGCAGCTTACGCCCTACCAGGGGGCAAGATGGCTACACCTTC. Its protein is CASSLRPTRGQDGYTF.

The chain links TRBV3-1 to TRBJ2-1, with 11 positions matching TRBD2. The CDR3 is made up of 15 amino acids. V lost 3 bases and J lost 8; bases outside the gene matches: 6. CDR1 and CDR2 (germline): LGHDT, YNNKEL (reference sequence). The CDR3 spells CASSQDLAGGDEQFF. The CDR3 DNA sequence: TGTGCCAGCAGCCAGGATCTAGCGGGAGGAGATGAGCAGTTCTTC.

This clonotype was picked up many times. The genes are TRBV29-1 and TRBJ2-1; 11 nucleotides align to TRBD2. Trimming cost V 6 bases and J 4 bases; bases outside gene matches: 11. Germline CDR1 SQVTM, CDR2 ANQGSEA. CDR3 size: 16 residues. The CDR3 here is CSVDSGRALLYNEQFF. The CDR3 DNA reads as TGCAGCGTAGATAGCGGGAGGGCCTTGTTATACAATGAGCAGTTCTTC.

This chain connects TRBV4-1 to TRBJ2-2; the match to TRBD1 covers 8 bases. CDR1 MGHRA and CDR2 YSYEKL come from the germline V gene. This CDR3 region has 15 residues. Trimming took 4 bases from V and 5 from J; bases not matched to a gene: 6. CDR3 amino acids: CASSRGTGGTGELFF. CDR3 sequence (DNA): TGCGCCAGCAGCCGAGGGACAGGAGGGACCGGGGAGCTGTTTTTT.

The chain recombines TRBV7-2 with TRBJ2-3; D unresolved. The V end lost 4 bases, the J end lost 7 bases, and 9 bases lay between the germline ends. The CDR3 has 12 amino acids. Germline V CDR1 and CDR2: SGHTA, FQGNSA. The DNA for the CDR3 is TGTGCCAGCAGCTCCTCCCAGTATACGCAGTATTTT. Its translation is CASSSSQYTQYF.

This clonotype was detected a few times. The chain uses TRBV6-1 and TRBJ1-4, with D possibly TRBD1 on 6 matching bases. The CDR3 covers 16 residues. The V and J ends lost 9 bases and 8 bases respectively, with 25 bases between them. In germline, CDR1 is MNHNS, CDR2 SASEGT. CDR3 in amino acids: CARINVRGQAKEKLFF. CDR3 DNA: TGTGCCAGGATTAATGTCCGGGGGCAGGCGAAAGAAAAACTGTTTTTT.

The chain joins TRBV7-9 to TRBJ2-2; possibly TRBD1 for D (6 bases). CDR1 is SEHNR and CDR2 is FQNEAQ in the germline V gene (reference sequence). CDR3 length: 14 residues. The germline V and J ends were trimmed by 3 bases and 5 bases, with 10 bases remaining between them. CDR3 sequence reads: CASSFKQGTGELFF. In DNA form, the CDR3 reads TGTGCCAGCAGCTTTAAACAGGGAACCGGGGAGCTGTTTTTT.

The rearrangement links TRBV10-3 to TRBJ1-1; 8 bases line up with TRBD1. Germline loops: CDR1 ENHRY, CDR2 SYGVKD. The CDR3 totals 16 residues. Losses at the gene ends were 5 bases for V and 3 bases for J; bases not matched to a gene: 11. CDR3 coding DNA: TGTGCCATCAGTCCCACCAGGGGGCAGGCGGACACTGAAGCTTTCTTT. Translated: CAISPTRGQADTEAFF.

The chain recombines TRBV6-1 with TRBJ2-2; TRBD1 agrees at 9 bases. Germline V gene lookup returns CDR1 MNHNS and CDR2 SASEGT. Unmatched junction bases numbered 3, after V lost 7 bases and J lost 3 bases. This CDR3 comprises 14 residues. Written as DNA, the CDR3 is TGTGCCAGCACGAGGACAGGGGACACCGGGGAGCTGTTTTTT. It specifies CASTRTGDTGELFF.

This clonotype was observed a few times. The chain uses TRBV12-3 or TRBV12-4 and TRBJ2-7; D may be TRBD1 (5 bases). V was pared by 1 base and J by 5 bases, with 18 bases between. The CDR3 is 16 amino acids. The CDR3 loop reads CASSLDTHTGIHEQYF. DNA for the CDR3: TGTGCCAGCAGTTTAGACACTCACACAGGAATCCACGAGCAGTACTTC.

This clonotype has a handful of counts. The chain is built from TRBV6-5 and TRBJ2-1; TRBD2 aligns across 10 bases. This CDR3 region has 16 residues. CDR1 is MNHEY, CDR2 SVGAGI, per germline. Trimming at V came to 5 bases and at J to 2 bases, leaving 6 bases not matched to a gene. The CDR3 reads CASSNLGTSAYNEQFF. Written as DNA, the CDR3 is TGTGCCAGCAGTAACCTCGGGACTAGCGCCTACAATGAGCAGTTCTTC.

This clonotype was recorded a few times. The chain uses TRBV20-1 and TRBJ1-2; possible D gene TRBD1, 5 bases. In germline, CDR1 is DFQATT, CDR2 SNEGSKA (reference sequence). Trimming took off 0 bases at V and 9 bases at J, with 14 bases between the two ends. This CDR3 contains 13 residues. The CDR3 region is CSARDAQGLSYTF. The CDR3 DNA sequence: TGCAGTGCTAGAGATGCGCAGGGTCTTAGCTACACCTTC.

J is TRBJ2-7 and V is TRBV6-1, with D tentatively TRBD2 (6 bases). V lost 8 bases and J 7 bases, leaving 15 bases between the germline ends. Germline lookup yields CDR1 MNHNS and CDR2 SASEGT. This CDR3 has 12 amino acids. The CDR3 loop reads CASLASLSEQYF. The CDR3 DNA sequence: TGTGCCAGCCTAGCGTCCCTGAGTGAGCAGTACTTC.

The chain carries TRBV5-5 and TRBJ2-1; 13 bases line up with TRBD2. Germline CDR1 is SGHKS and CDR2 is YYEKEE (reference sequence). V trimming: 2 bases; J trimming: 5 bases; junction bases outside the gene matches: 4. This CDR3 is built from 16 residues. CDR3 sequence: CASSFQLAGGHNEQFF. CDR3 nucleotides: TGTGCCAGCAGCTTCCAACTAGCGGGAGGGCACAATGAGCAGTTCTTC.

The chain employs TRBV7-2 and TRBJ2-5; the match to TRBD1 covers 7 bases. Germline V gene data show CDR1 as SGHTA and CDR2 as FQGNSA. This CDR3 is built from 15 residues. V was pared by 5 bases and J by 2 bases, with 8 bases of the junction left unmatched. CDR3 coding DNA: TGTGCCAGCAGCGCCTTTACGGGACAGCAAGAGACCCAGTACTTC. Its translation: CASSAFTGQQETQYF.

J is TRBJ1-5 and V is TRBV20-1; tentatively, D is TRBD1 (6 bases). CDR3 length: 13 residues. Germline V gene sequence: CDR1 DFQATT, CDR2 SNEGSKA (reference sequence). The germline V and J ends were trimmed by 3 bases and 5 bases, with 11 bases remaining between them. CDR3 bases: TGCAGTGCTAGCCAGGGGAATGATCAGCCCCAGCATTTT. Its protein is CSASQGNDQPQHF.

V gene TRBV11-2 combines with J gene TRBJ2-5; D uncertain. Trimming cost V 0 bases and J 5 bases, with 13 bases left between them. Per germline, CDR1 SGHAT and CDR2 FQNNGV. The CDR3 covers 15 residues. CDR3 nucleotide sequence: TGTGCCAGCAGCTTAGACTACAGTGGTTTGGAGACCCAGTACTTC. Residues: CASSLDYSGLETQYF.

The CDR3 nucleotides are TGTGCCAGCAGCTTAGTAATGGGACTTAACAATGAGCAGTTCTTC. Residues: CASSLVMGLNNEQFF. The rearrangement uses TRBV7-9 and TRBJ2-1, with D tentatively TRBD2 (6 bases). Trimming pared 1 base from V and 5 bases from J, leaving 12 bases between. CDR3 length equals 15 residues. Germline values: CDR1 SEHNR, CDR2 FQNEAQ (reference sequence).

This chain links TRBV5-8 with TRBJ2-7, with D perhaps assigned TRBD1 or TRBD2 (7 bases each). Trimming stripped 1 base from V and 5 bases from J, with 16 bases between. CDR1 is SGHTS and CDR2 is YDEGEE in the germline V gene. The CDR3 extends over 15 amino acids. CDR3 nucleotides: TGTGCCAGCAGCTTGCAGGGGGGGGCAAAGAACGAGCAGTACTTC. This translates into CASSLQGGAKNEQYF.

The rearrangement links TRBV25-1 to TRBJ2-1, with 7 bases fitting TRBD2. Germline trimming cut 4 bases from V and 4 bases from J; bases unmatched to any gene: 7. The CDR3 has 15 amino acids. Germline-derived CDR1 and CDR2 are MGHDK and SYGVNS. In DNA form, the CDR3 reads TGTGCCAGCAGTGTGGGGGAGGGACCATACAATGAGCAGTTCTTC. Translated, it gives CASSVGEGPYNEQFF.